Described below is a single T cell receptor (beta chain) sequence and its context. This clonotype was counted between two and nine times. Its recognized antigen is unknown. No base-level quality is on record; no much larger clone is a single base apart. The sample comes from a study of vaccination and CD4 T cells after COVID-19 (dated by TCRdb to the early 2020s). Study-level background: Convalescent patients had a positive SARS-CoV-2 result on nasal swab PCR, and of these patients, several had mild disease and one had severe disease. The convalescent cohort included six males and four females, with two Hispanic individuals, seven Caucasians, two Asians and one multiracial person. Control cultures used a CEFX viral epitope pool as positive control, an HIV-1 Nef peptide pool as negative control, or no peptide. Two doses of either the Pfizer-BioNTech BNT162b2 vaccine (n=8) or the Moderna mRNA-1273 vaccine (n=2) were administered to participants. Post-vaccine blood samples were collected a median of approximately 68 days after the second vaccine dose, ranging from roughly 13 to 241 days. In around ten COVID-19 convalescent patients and several infection-naive healthy vaccine recipients, the spike-specific CD4+ TCR repertoire before mRNA vaccination was compared with the repertoire after mRNA vaccination. For stimulating the cultures, overlapping spike peptide pools were used, derived from SARS-CoV-2 as well as from the common cold coronaviruses HCoV-NL63, HCoV-OC43 and HCoV-229E. Post-COVID blood samples were collected from convalescent patients a median of around 96 days after diagnosis, with a range of roughly 30 to 170 days.

V sheds 1 base and J sheds 2 bases, leaving 9 bases between their ends. CDR3 length: 14 amino acids, cysteine to phenylalanine. Just the 42-base CDR3 DNA is kept, in frame starting at base 1. Per the germline V gene, SGHDN is the CDR1 and FVKESK is the CDR2. The treatment or condition tag for this specimen amounts to: approximately nine-day PBMC culture with coronavirus spike peptide pools or control peptides (ViraFEST assay). The ViraFEST assay was used in the study, in which antigen-specific T cells were expanded with peptide pools and expanded clonotypes were subsequently identified by TCR sequencing. The positive SARS-CoV-2 PCR tests of the convalescent patients were dated from March to December 2020, before the Alpha, Beta and Delta variants emerged in the United States. PBMCs were cultured at approximately 2.1 million per well in IMDM supplemented with approximately 4.7% human AB serum and approximately 10 IU/ml IL-2, with around 10 ug/ml peptide pools added. On days 3 and 7, half of the culture medium was replaced with fresh IL-2-containing medium. After approximately eleven days of culture, CD4+ T cells were isolated by negative selection using the EasySep CD4+ T cell isolation kit. PBMCs were separated from whole blood using Ficoll-Paque Plus gradient centrifugation and then either used fresh or cryopreserved at -140C. Each culture condition was generally run in triplicate wells.

The paper as a whole reports these results and caveats: The number of convalescent patients in the study was relatively small, and the study did not examine early timepoints following natural infection. The median count of SARS-CoV-2-reactive clonotypes went up from 20 to 25 after infection to 35 to 40 after vaccination, although the change was not significant. Nearly all vaccine-specific clones in convalescent patients (304 of 307) were mono-reactive for SARS-CoV-2 spike rather than cross-reactive with common cold coronaviruses. Among convalescent patients, a median roughly 90% of the SARS-CoV-2-reactive clones seen after vaccination appeared only after vaccination, which suggests priming specific to the vaccine.

Library creation used PCR. DNA from cultured CD4+ T cells underwent TCR sequencing with the Oncomine TCR Beta short-read assay at the Johns Hopkins FTIC core. The QIAamp micro DNA kit was used to extract genomic DNA from the cultured CD4+ T cells. The Oncomine TCR Beta libraries from cultured CD4+ T cells were pooled using unique dual indexes and then sequenced on an Illumina iSeq 100. The original pipeline was this. Non-productive sequences were filtered out, and CDR3s that did not start with C, did not end with F or W, or were shorter than 7 amino acids were discarded. Antigen-specific clonotypes were identified with the MANAFEST web application by comparing peptide-stimulated wells with reference and other culture wells. For a clone to be called positive, the clone needed an FDR below 0.05, an odds ratio above 5, and a productive frequency above 0.1% in at least two of three replicate wells. A clonotype counted as cross-reactive if it showed significant expansion both in the SARS-CoV-2 spike wells and in at least one common cold coronavirus spike condition. Similarity between CDR3 sequences was evaluated in R version 3.6.1 using Levenshtein distances (stringdist) and unrooted phylogenetic trees (ape). TCRdb redid the processing of the public reads, applying fastp at Q25 and MiXCR, and retained in-frame beta chains. Records with the same CDR3 protein are collapsed into one entry carrying the most frequent genes and DNA. TCRdb's processing, not the authors' own work, is the source of the V and J calls. This sample holds nearly 9,000 distinct CDR3 sequences; 55% to 60% were observed only once. The top ten constitute roughly 7.2% of the sample.

The chain joins TRBV14 to TRBJ2-7, with TRBD1 as a weak D call on 6 bases. The sequenced material came from CD4+ T cells from blood, cultured in vitro. The sequence derives from a human donor who had recovered from COVID-19. The CDR3 here reads CASSQVGQPYEQYF. The DNA sequence reads TGTGCCAGCAGCCAAGTAGGACAGCCCTACGAGCAGTACTTC.